This T cell receptor (beta chain) was sequenced in a study of T cells after posttransplantation cyclophosphamide (dated by TCRdb to about 2016). General notes on the study: Using TRB sequencing, the study followed how the T cell repertoire reconstituted after myeloablative bone marrow transplantation in which posttransplantation cyclophosphamide served as GVHD prophylaxis. Samples from under 40 PTCy-treated patients, along with samples from some 17 of their related bone marrow donors, underwent antigen receptor sequencing. In 3 patients, TRB sequencing was also performed on up to about 3 more blood samples taken 2 to 5.2 years after transplant, and in 4 patients, pretransplant blood was also TRB-sequenced. Public TRB sequences were checked against a database of over 3,000 sequences associated with responses to pathogens, tumor antigens, self-antigens and alloantigens. Because TRA and TRB clonality correlated tightly in 9 samples, the subsequent TCR analyses were limited to TRB only. TRB sequencing was performed on blood from all 34 PTCy patients with 1-year posttransplant specimens. Overall study results and their limits: The TRB repertoires of T cells infiltrating skin or the GI tract showed only limited overlap with the TRB repertoires found in blood. Across 45 patients, recipient CMV seropositivity and CMV reactivation were highly associated with TRB clonality; PTCy diversity was similar to CNI/methotrexate controls. Donor-recipient similarity was low at 1-2 months but increased during the first year, and donor CD8+ memory clones often dominated later blood repertoires.

TRB sequencing used genomic DNA with the immunoSEQ assay at survey resolution or the hsTCRB kit. The authors processed their data as follows. The immunoSEQ software handled the initial read processing, while the LymphoSeq R package was used for the repertoire analyses. Clonality was calculated as 1 minus normalized Shannon entropy, and the Gini coefficient was also calculated for each TRB dataset. Phenotypes of unsorted samples were inferred by mapping TRB sequences from sorted subsets of the recipient or donor onto unsorted samples of the same recipient. In its TCRdb copy, this immuneACCESS table keeps in-frame sequences only and misses some clones. Where compared with another copy, unresolved V genes explain less than half of these, and the others have no known cause. V, J and clone size were drawn from that table, and D and trimming were deduced from the DNA. This sample has 5,500 to 7,000 clones in its table, and under 90% of those were observed once. The top ten hold 3.1% of the sample.

As for this clone: The specificity of this receptor is unknown. Base qualities are not at hand, and no much larger clone is one base apart.

The germline ends are 10 bases apart after V is trimmed by 1 base and J by 1 base. Reading the germline V gene (reference sequence) gives CDR1 LNHNV and CDR2 YYDKDF. The CDR3 holds 15 amino acids from the cysteine to the phenylalanine. CDR3 DNA only is kept here, 45 bases in frame from base 1. The sample's treatment or condition, from its label and the paper: high-dose cyclophosphamide on days +3 and +4 as single-agent GVHD prophylaxis. For conditioning, the PTCy patients got busulfan and fludarabine, then a related or unrelated marrow graft, followed by cyclophosphamide on days +3 and +4. The PTCy-treated patients were enrolled in a prospective multi-institutional clinical trial. Peripheral blood and bone marrow mononuclear cells were isolated by Ficoll-Hypaque density centrifugation and were cryopreserved. CD4+ and CD8+ T cells, including naive and memory subsets, were sorted by FACS using a FACSAria II.

This TCR derives from a male patient between 45 and 59 years old who received an allogeneic stem cell transplant from a related donor and was CMV-positive. After a transplant, some T cells may have been passed on by the graft donor. Specimen: CD4+ T cells sorted from blood, collected about 350 days after allogeneic stem cell transplant with posttransplant cyclophosphamide. This receptor chain uses TRBV15 and TRBJ1-1; the D region possibly corresponds to TRBD1 (5 bases align). The DNA sequence is given as TGTGCCACCAGCAGAGCGTTACAGGAGAACACTGAAGCTTTCTTT. Its translation reads: CATSRALQENTEAFF.